This entry concerns a single T cell receptor beta chain. The source of the sample is a study of T cell changes during pregnancy in multiple sclerosis. The V end was cut by 0 bases, the J end by 6 bases, with 7 bases between. Germline loops: CDR1 SGHDT, CDR2 YYEEEE. This CDR3 spans 13 amino acids. Method: immunoSEQ multiplex PCR; TCRdb's copy keeps in-frame clones and lacks some. The table includes around 96,000 clones, approximately 93% detected once. The chain employs TRBV5-6 and TRBJ2-1, with D unclear. The input for sequencing was peripheral blood, taken after pregnancy. The TCR sequence derives from a female donor in good health, enrolled as a control in a pregnancy study. The chain's CDR3 is CASSLALLNEQFF. The CDR3 coding sequence is TGTGCCAGCAGCTTGGCCCTCCTCAATGAGCAGTTCTTC.